The 14 T cell receptor beta chains given below trace back to one sample, sequenced in a study of Graves' ophthalmopathy and Graves' hyperthyroidism. RNA served as the template for amplifying TCR beta CDR3 regions. Following a first-round RT-PCR that used HTBI primers, a second-round multiplex PCR was carried out. One entry per CDR3 protein results from TCRdb running MiXCR on the multiplex PCR reads. The data contain about 660,000 distinct CDR3 sequences, about two fifths of them singletons. The sequenced sample consisted of peripheral blood. The receptors originated from an adult man with Graves' ophthalmopathy.

There are many counts of this clonotype. This chain connects TRBV7-2 to TRBJ1-2; 9 bases match TRBD1. The CDR3 loop spans 16 amino acids. Germline V gene lookup returns CDR1 SGHTA and CDR2 FQGNSA. The trim removed 1 base at V and 5 bases at J, leaving 8 bases unmatched. DNA of the CDR3: TGTGCCAGCAGCTTAGTCGGGACAGGGTGGACTTATGGCTACACCTTC. Translating gives CASSLVGTGWTYGYTF.

This clonotype was seen only a few times. The chain is built from TRBV11-2 and TRBJ2-7; D may be TRBD1 or TRBD2 (5 bases each). This CDR3 comprises 14 residues. Germline-derived CDR1 and CDR2 are SGHAT and FQNNGV. The germline V and J ends were trimmed by 4 bases and 3 bases, with 13 bases remaining between them. The CDR3 here is CASSSSEGFYEQYF. CDR3 bases: TGTGCCAGCAGCTCCAGCGAGGGGTTCTACGAGCAGTACTTC. The variable domain in full, completed from reference TRBV11-2 and TRBJ2-7, reads EAGVAQSPRYKIIEKRQSVAFWCNPISGHATLYWYQQILGQGPKLLIQFQNNGVVDDSQLPKDRFSAERLKGVDSTLKIQPAKLEDSAVYLCASSSSEGFYEQYFGPGTRLTVT.

The V gene is TRBV25-1, the J gene TRBJ2-2, with 9 bases that match TRBD1. Germline values: CDR1 MGHDK, CDR2 SYGVNS. V dropped 5 bases and J dropped 6; count of bases not matched to a gene: 10. The CDR3 consists of 16 residues. Here the CDR3 reads CASSYLGTGRSGELFF. CDR3 sequence (DNA): TGTGCCAGCAGTTACCTCGGGACAGGGCGATCCGGGGAGCTGTTTTTT.

The chain couples TRBV7-2 to TRBJ1-6; tentatively, D is TRBD1 (5 bases). Trimming pared 4 bases from V and 10 bases from J, leaving 17 bases between. CDR3 length equals 15 residues. CDR1 and CDR2 (germline): SGHTA, FQGNSA. CDR3 residues: CASSSAGQGGSPLHF. Here the CDR3 DNA reads TGTGCCAGCAGCTCCGCGGGGCAGGGAGGGTCACCCCTCCACTTT.

This chain links TRBV2 with TRBJ1-6; perhaps TRBD1 as D (5 bases). Trimming took off 1 base at V and 17 bases at J, with 9 bases between the two ends. The CDR3 loop spans 11 amino acids. Germline CDR1 reads SNHLY; CDR2 reads FYNNEI. The CDR3 spells CASSEGWGIHF. The CDR3 DNA reads as TGTGCCAGCAGTGAAGGGTGGGGCATCCACTTT.

This clonotype has only a few counts. The V gene is TRBV20-1, the J gene TRBJ1-2; the match to TRBD1 covers 7 bases. The germline CDR1 and CDR2 sequences are DFQATT and SNEGSKA (reference sequence). V was clipped by 0 bases and J by 3 bases; unmatched bases: 16. The CDR3 totals 18 residues. The CDR3 loop is CSARDPIRDSKTDYGYTF. The CDR3, as DNA: TGCAGTGCTAGAGACCCGATCCGGGACAGCAAAACAGACTATGGCTACACCTTC.

The chain has TRBV7-7 and TRBJ2-5, with TRBD2 matching over 11 bases. V trimming: 5 bases; J trimming: 1 base; junction bases outside the gene matches: 6. This CDR3 has 16 residues. Germline CDR1 SSHAT, CDR2 FNYEAQ (reference sequence). The CDR3 DNA reads as TGTGCCAGCAGCCAGGGACTAGCGGAGCGCCAAGAGACCCAGTACTTC. It yields the protein CASSQGLAERQETQYF.

The chain uses TRBV15 and TRBJ1-5; 10 bases fit TRBD1. After removal of 6 bases from V and 6 bases from J, the junction contained 8 bases not matched to a gene. From germline, CDR1 is LNHNV and CDR2 YYDKDF (reference sequence). The CDR3 totals 15 residues. CDR3 DNA sequence: TGTGCCACCAGTCCAGACAGGGGGCGAATTCAGCCCCAGCATTTT. Translated: CATSPDRGRIQPQHF.

J is TRBJ2-5 and V is TRBV5-8, with TRBD2 matching 8 bases. V gave up 0 bases and J gave up 4 bases; unmatched junction bases: 8. The CDR3 totals 16 residues. CDR1 and CDR2 from the germline V gene are SGHTS and YDEGEE. The CDR3 loop is CASSLAGRGGRETQYF. CDR3 bases: TGTGCCAGCAGCTTGGCGGGCCGGGGGGGGAGAGAGACCCAGTACTTC.

In its sample, this clonotype was seen many times. This chain uses TRBV7-8 with TRBJ1-1; 7 nucleotides line up with TRBD1. The CDR3 extends over 13 amino acids. Trimming at V came to 5 bases and at J to 4 bases, leaving 4 bases not matched to a gene. Germline V gives CDR1 SGHVS, CDR2 FQNEAQ. The CDR3 coding sequence is TGTGCCAGCAGCCCAACAGGGGTCACTGAAGCTTTCTTT. Translated, it gives CASSPTGVTEAFF.

Many counts were recorded for this clonotype. The gene calls are TRBV7-9 and TRBJ2-7, with TRBD2 matching 11 bases. Germline CDR1 reads SEHNR; CDR2 reads FQNEAQ (reference sequence). The length of the CDR3 is 17 residues. The V gene end was trimmed by 4 bases and the J gene end by 3 bases; junction bases not matched to a gene: 11. The CDR3 loop reads CASSSRTITSGSYEQYF. The CDR3 nucleotides read TGTGCCAGCAGCTCCCGTACAATCACTAGCGGGAGCTACGAGCAGTACTTC. The variable domain in full, with the rest retrieved from reference TRBV7-9 and TRBJ2-7, is DTGVSQNPRHKITKRGQNVTFRCDPISEHNRLYWYRQTLGQGPEFLTYFQNEAQLEKSRLLSDRFSAERPKGSFSTLEIQRTEQGDSAMYLCASSSRTITSGSYEQYFGPGTRLTVT.

The rearrangement links TRBV11-2 to TRBJ1-1, with D tentatively TRBD1 (5 bases). The germline V gene has CDR1 SGHAT and CDR2 FQNNGV. The CDR3 is 13 residues long. Between the trimmed V and J ends, which lost 3 bases and 6 bases, there was a span of 11 bases. Written as DNA, the CDR3 is TGTGCCAGCAGCTTTCGTCAGGGCGCTGAAGCTTTCTTT. Amino acids: CASSFRQGAEAFF.

This clonotype came up many times. This chain uses TRBV15 with TRBJ1-5; no reliable D call. This CDR3 contains 12 residues. V was shortened by 3 bases and J by 9 bases, with 9 bases between the two germline ends. Germline V gene sequence: CDR1 LNHNV, CDR2 YYDKDF (reference sequence). CDR3 bases: TGTGCCACCAGCAGTCTCAGCTCGCCCCAGCATTTT. Translated: CATSSLSSPQHF.

There are many counts of this clonotype. The chain joins TRBV20-1 to TRBJ2-7; tentatively, D is TRBD1 (6 bases). This CDR3 contains 12 residues. Trimming cost V 0 bases and J 5 bases, with 8 bases left between them. The V gene's germline CDR1 is DFQATT and CDR2 SNEGSKA (reference sequence). CDR3 residues: CSARDNRDEQYF. CDR3 nucleotide sequence: TGCAGTGCTAGAGATAACAGGGACGAGCAGTACTTC.